Here is one T cell receptor (beta chain) with its context. The data were taken from a study of blood T cell repertoires in COVID-19. The wider study: Collection of acute and convalescent COVID-19 samples took place in the United States, Italy and Spain. PBMCs, B-cell-depleted T cells, or T cells provided the cDNA or gDNA that made up the material.

The germline CDR1 and CDR2 sequences are MDHEN and SYDVKM. Trimming took 10 bases from V and 5 from J; bases not matched to a gene: 10. The CDR3 loop spans 14 amino acids. Original handling: Nucleated cell number was recorded as an estimate derived from reference gene primer amplification. Clones were sequenced by immunoSEQ multiplex PCR, and TCRdb holds only the in-frame ones, with some missing. The DNA gave D and trimming, while V, J and clone size come from that table. Of some 250,000 clones listed, roughly nine tenths were seen once; the top ten hold 0.95% to 1.5%. This clonotype was obtained from a human donor in a cohort exposed to, infected with or recovered from COVID-19 (not recorded which). The donor label of this sample is uncertain. The V gene is TRBV28, the J gene TRBJ2-5; 10 bases are a match to TRBD1. Sequencing input: PBMCs or T cells enriched from blood (not recorded which). CDR3 residues: CAIKRQGAWETQYF. As DNA, the CDR3 is TGTGCCATCAAAAGACAGGGGGCATGGGAGACCCAGTACTTC.